A selection of T cell receptor beta chains follows, all from one sample in a study of CD8 T cells in Susac syndrome. TCRdb recomputed calls from the immunoSEQ multiplex PCR reads with MiXCR, one row per CDR3 protein. Seen here are about 200,000 distinct CDR3 sequences, about 95% observed once, and the top ten hold 0.085% to 0.095%. The specimen sequenced was CD4+ T cells from PBMCs. The receptors originated from a human donor with multiple sclerosis. Both conserved end residues are part of each CDR3. The order of the fields is J gene, V gene, clone size, CDR3 protein. Only part of the rows carry a size: once, few, many, or a class if the clone is expanded.

J gene: TRBJ2-5
V gene: TRBV7-8
clone size: once
CDR3 protein: CASSSTSGIGATQYF

J gene: TRBJ2-2
V gene: TRBV20-1
clone size: -
CDR3 protein: CSARARNTGELFF

J gene: TRBJ2-7
V gene: TRBV18
clone size: few
CDR3 protein: CASSPSVSHEQYF

J gene: TRBJ2-3
V gene: TRBV30
clone size: -
CDR3 protein: CAWSPQGRIDTQYF

J gene: TRBJ2-3
V gene: TRBV3-1
clone size: -
CDR3 protein: CASSDLAGGGTDTQYF

J gene: TRBJ1-1
V gene: TRBV7-9
clone size: -
CDR3 protein: CASSSTGEGTEAFF

J gene: TRBJ2-7
V gene: TRBV20-1
clone size: -
CDR3 protein: CSATSSYEQYF

J gene: TRBJ2-1
V gene: TRBV20-1
clone size: once
CDR3 protein: CSARDSGRLYTEQFF

J gene: TRBJ2-4
V gene: TRBV11-2
clone size: -
CDR3 protein: CASSPWEGRGKNIQYF

J gene: TRBJ1-2
V gene: TRBV27
clone size: -
CDR3 protein: CASRKQGYGYTF

J gene: TRBJ2-2
V gene: TRBV6-6
clone size: -
CDR3 protein: CASTTSNTGELFF

J gene: TRBJ2-1
V gene: TRBV5-4
clone size: -
CDR3 protein: CASSLQWDPNEQFF

J gene: TRBJ2-7
V gene: TRBV7-9
clone size: few
CDR3 protein: CASSLAREQYF

J gene: TRBJ2-1
V gene: TRBV20-1
clone size: -
CDR3 protein: CSARVYARSYNEQFF

J gene: TRBJ1-1
V gene: TRBV30
clone size: -
CDR3 protein: CARSEISSTEAFF

J gene: TRBJ1-1
V gene: TRBV25-1
clone size: -
CDR3 protein: CASSAPQGIGNTEAFF

J gene: TRBJ2-1
V gene: TRBV6-4
clone size: -
CDR3 protein: CASRVDRGHNEQFF

J gene: TRBJ1-1
V gene: TRBV30
clone size: -
CDR3 protein: CAWSPGEGREAFF

J gene: TRBJ2-5
V gene: TRBV5-1
clone size: -
CDR3 protein: CASRGEVTQETQYF

J gene: TRBJ1-1
V gene: TRBV3-1
clone size: -
CDR3 protein: CASSQAMPPSRGAFF

J gene: TRBJ1-2
V gene: TRBV12-3/TRBV12-4
clone size: -
CDR3 protein: CASRPGQGSIGYTF

J gene: TRBJ2-7
V gene: TRBV29-1
clone size: -
CDR3 protein: CSVEADSYEQYF

J gene: TRBJ1-5
V gene: TRBV20-1
clone size: -
CDR3 protein: CSATRATGSIGNQPQHF

J gene: TRBJ1-2
V gene: TRBV20-1
clone size: -
CDR3 protein: CSASSQGQGYGYTF

J gene: TRBJ1-6
V gene: TRBV6-1
clone size: -
CDR3 protein: CASSPSYRGFKSPLHF

J gene: TRBJ2-1
V gene: TRBV9
clone size: -
CDR3 protein: CASSVDSGRLNEQFF

J gene: TRBJ2-1
V gene: TRBV5-1
clone size: -
CDR3 protein: CASSFLAGVGNEQFF

J gene: TRBJ2-3
V gene: TRBV7-2
clone size: -
CDR3 protein: CASSPWAGEEDTQYF

J gene: TRBJ1-5
V gene: TRBV27
clone size: -
CDR3 protein: CASSLESSQQPQHF

J gene: TRBJ2-4
V gene: TRBV20-1
clone size: -
CDR3 protein: CSALPAKNIQYF

J gene: TRBJ2-5
V gene: TRBV20-1
clone size: -
CDR3 protein: CSARVLAGKETQYF

J gene: TRBJ2-5
V gene: TRBV12-3/TRBV12-4
clone size: -
CDR3 protein: CASIPGGGTKETQYF

J gene: TRBJ2-1
V gene: TRBV30
clone size: -
CDR3 protein: CAWTRRDEQFF